This passage covers 14 T cell receptor beta chains from one sample sequenced in a study of T cells in Graves' hyperthyroidism and ophthalmopathy. Regions amplified from RNA transcripts were the TCR beta CDR3 regions. HTBI primers were the set used in a first-round RT-PCR of the TCR CDR3. TCRdb called the multiplex PCR reads again in MiXCR, with one record for every CDR3 protein. Here the sample spans hundreds of thousands of distinct CDR3 sequences, nearly 15% being singletons. The sequenced sample was blood. The origin of the receptors is a woman aged 55-70 years with Graves' ophthalmopathy.

This chain joins TRBV7-9 and TRBJ2-2; 7 bases are a match to TRBD2. This CDR3 spans 13 amino acids. Germline V gene sequence: CDR1 SEHNR, CDR2 FQNEAQ (reference sequence). V was clipped by 10 bases and J by 6 bases; unmatched bases: 8. CDR3 nucleotide sequence: TGTGCCACCCTGGGAGGGGAAGCCGGGGAGCTGTTTTTT. It codes for CATLGGEAGELFF.

This clonotype has at least ten counts. This chain links TRBV6-1 with TRBJ1-2, with 7 bases fitting TRBD1. Germline assignment: CDR1 MNHNS and CDR2 SASEGT. V lost 6 bases, J lost 8 bases, and 9 bases stayed unmatched. The CDR3 is 13 amino acids. CDR3: CASRTRTGEGYTF. As DNA, the CDR3 is TGTGCCAGCAGGACGCGGACAGGCGAAGGCTACACCTTC.

This clonotype was observed at least ten times. V gene TRBV11-2 combines with J gene TRBJ2-1; D is uncertain. Trimming cost V 5 bases and J 2 bases, with 10 bases left between them. This CDR3 comprises 14 residues. Germline lookup yields CDR1 SGHAT and CDR2 FQNNGV. Here the CDR3 reads CASSLSLPYNEQFF. CDR3 DNA sequence: TGTGCCAGCAGCCTCTCACTCCCCTACAATGAGCAGTTCTTC.

This clonotype was picked up many times. The J gene is TRBJ1-3, the V gene TRBV6-1; D gene unclear. V was clipped by 1 base and J by 0 bases, with 4 bases between them. Per germline, CDR1 MNHNS and CDR2 SASEGT. The CDR3 is 14 amino acids. CDR3 in amino acids: CASSEGNSGNTIYF. The CDR3 coding sequence is TGTGCCAGCAGTGAAGGGAACTCTGGAAACACCATATATTTT.

The chain has TRBV20-1 and TRBJ2-2; possible D gene TRBD1, 5 bases. The V end was cut by 0 bases, the J end by 4 bases, with 18 bases between. This CDR3 comprises 17 residues. Per germline, CDR1 DFQATT and CDR2 SNEGSKA (reference sequence). CDR3: CSARDPRQNALTGELFF. The CDR3 DNA sequence: TGCAGTGCTAGAGACCCACGACAGAACGCCCTCACCGGGGAGCTGTTTTTT.

The gene calls are TRBV10-1 and TRBJ2-1; 7 nucleotides match TRBD2. The ends lost 0 bases at V and 6 bases at J; junction bases unmatched: 5. The CDR3 loop spans 15 amino acids. The germline CDR1 and CDR2 sequences are WNHNN and SYGVQD (reference sequence). CDR3 residues: CASSESGAGANEQFF. The CDR3 bases are TGCGCCAGCAGTGAGTCCGGCGCGGGAGCCAATGAGCAGTTCTTC.

V is TRBV28 and J is TRBJ2-7, with 11 bases identical to TRBD2. CDR3 length: 17 residues. Germline CDR1 and CDR2: MDHEN and SYDVKM. The ends lost 2 bases at V and 0 bases at J; junction bases unmatched: 6. The CDR3 is CASSLLGLAGSSYEQYF. Written as DNA, the CDR3 is TGTGCCAGCAGTTTACTCGGACTAGCGGGCAGCTCCTACGAGCAGTACTTC.

The rearrangement links TRBV2 to TRBJ1-4, with 9 bases aligning to TRBD1. Germline-derived CDR1 and CDR2 are SNHLY and FYNNEI. CDR3 length equals 14 residues. V gave up 8 bases and J gave up 5 bases; unmatched junction bases: 6. Here the CDR3 DNA reads TGTGCCAGCGGTTGGGACAGGGTGAATGAAAAACTGTTTTTT. Protein: CASGWDRVNEKLFF.

This chain connects TRBV6-2 or TRBV6-3 to TRBJ2-1; the match to TRBD2 covers 11 bases. V dropped 2 bases and J dropped 12; count of bases not matched to a gene: 9. The CDR3 covers 15 residues. In germline, CDR1 is MNHEY, CDR2 SVGEGT. The CDR3 loop is CASSYVDGLAGGQFF. The DNA for the CDR3 is TGTGCCAGCAGTTACGTAGATGGGCTAGCGGGAGGGCAGTTCTTC.

This clonotype was recorded many times. The chain uses TRBV28 and TRBJ2-5, with TRBD1 matching over 11 bases. This CDR3 has 15 residues. Trimming took 10 bases from V and 3 from J; bases not matched to a gene: 10. Germline V lookup: CDR1 MDHEN, CDR2 SYDVKM. The CDR3 DNA reads as TGTGCCATCTCAACCGGGACAGGGGGGAAAGAGACCCAGTACTTC. It encodes CAISTGTGGKETQYF.

Details on this clonotype: This may be a read error, as it is one base from a much larger clone. The rearrangement links TRBV6-2 or TRBV6-3 to TRBJ2-4, with 12 bases matching TRBD2. The V gene's germline CDR1 is MNHEY and CDR2 SVGEGT. CDR3 length: 18 residues. CDR3 in amino acids: CTSRPPGLAGLAKNIQYF. CDR3 bases: TGTACCAGCAGACCTCCGGGACTAGCGGGCCTAGCCAAAAACATTCAGTACTTC.

This clonotype was picked up a small number of times. V gene TRBV11-2 combines with J gene TRBJ2-1; D gene unclear. Germline CDR1 reads SGHAT; CDR2 reads FQNNGV. Trimming took off 1 base at V and 5 bases at J, with 15 bases between the two ends. CDR3 length: 16 amino acids. The CDR3 DNA follows: TGTGCCAGCAGCTTAGCCAATGGGCTAAACAACAATGAGCAGTTCTTC. Protein product: CASSLANGLNNNEQFF.

This clonotype was picked up many times. The chain is built from TRBV20-1 and TRBJ1-1; the match to TRBD1 covers 7 bases. Germline V gives CDR1 DFQATT, CDR2 SNEGSKA (reference sequence). After removal of 6 bases from V and 3 bases from J, the junction contained 13 bases not matched to a gene. This CDR3 contains 15 residues. CDR3 nucleotide sequence: TGCAGTGCCTCCCGGTCCTCGCAGGGGGACACTGAAGCTTTCTTT. Protein sequence: CSASRSSQGDTEAFF.

In its sample, this clonotype was seen many times. The chain uses TRBV2 and TRBJ2-5; weak D call: TRBD2 (5 bases). V dropped 0 bases and J dropped 5 bases, with 16 bases sitting between them. Germline V CDR1 and CDR2: SNHLY, FYNNEI. This CDR3 region has 16 residues. CDR3 residues: CASSEAPLVWFETQYF. CDR3 nucleotide sequence: TGTGCCAGCAGTGAAGCGCCACTAGTGTGGTTCGAGACCCAGTACTTC. Drawing the rest from reference TRBV2 and TRBJ2-5, the complete variable domain is EPEVTQTPSHQVTQMGQEVILRCVPISNHLYFYWYRQILGQKVEFLVSFYNNEISEKSEIFDDQFSVERPDGSNFTLKIRSTKLEDSAMYFCASSEAPLVWFETQYFGPGTRLLVL.